The T cell receptor (beta chain) under discussion was sequenced for a study of blood T cell repertoires in COVID-19. As for the study in general: The United States, Italy and Spain provided the acute and convalescent COVID-19 samples. The analysed material was cDNA or gDNA that came from T cells, B-cell-depleted T cells, or PBMCs.

CDR1 is SEHNR, CDR2 FQNEAQ, per germline (reference sequence). J gave up 0 bases and V 5 bases, and 6 bases lay outside the gene matches. The CDR3 is 18 amino acids. Source study methods: The authors estimated nucleated cell counts from reference gene primer amplification. Measured with immunoSEQ multiplex PCR; TCRdb has only the in-frame clones, and not every one. V and J calls and clone size are those listed in that table; D and trimming were worked out from the DNA. The repertoire consists of tens of thousands of clones, with more than 60% occurring once and the leading ten covering 14% to 15%. The sample taken for sequencing was peripheral blood. This chain uses TRBV7-9 with TRBJ2-6; 11 positions agree with TRBD1. This TCR was recovered from a human donor with active or convalescent COVID-19. The donor label of this sample is uncertain. The CDR3 DNA follows: TGTGCCAGCAGCCCCGGACAGGGGGCGGTCTCTGGGGCCAACGTCCTGACTTTC. Encoded protein: CASSPGQGAVSGANVLTF.